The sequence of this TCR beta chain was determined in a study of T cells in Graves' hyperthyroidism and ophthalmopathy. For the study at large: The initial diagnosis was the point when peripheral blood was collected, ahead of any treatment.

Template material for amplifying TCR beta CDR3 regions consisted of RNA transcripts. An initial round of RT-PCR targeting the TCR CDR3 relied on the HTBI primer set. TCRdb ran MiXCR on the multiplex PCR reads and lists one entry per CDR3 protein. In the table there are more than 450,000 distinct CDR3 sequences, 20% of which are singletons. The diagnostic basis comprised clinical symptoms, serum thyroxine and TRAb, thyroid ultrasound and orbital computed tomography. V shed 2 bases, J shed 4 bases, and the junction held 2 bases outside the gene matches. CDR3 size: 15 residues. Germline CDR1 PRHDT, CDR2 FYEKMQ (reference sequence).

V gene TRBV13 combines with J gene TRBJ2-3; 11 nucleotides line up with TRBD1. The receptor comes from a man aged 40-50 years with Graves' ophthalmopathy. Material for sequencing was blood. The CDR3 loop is CASSLRTGGADTQYF. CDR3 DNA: TGTGCCAGCAGCTTACGGACAGGGGGCGCAGATACGCAGTATTTT.